This TCR beta chain was captured in a study of blood T cell repertoires in COVID-19. Turning to the study itself: COVID-19 samples, acute and convalescent, were from the United States, Italy and Spain. T cells, B-cell-depleted T cells, or PBMCs provided the cDNA or gDNA that served as material.

This CDR3 contains 14 residues. The V end lost 4 bases, the J end lost 4 bases, and 14 bases lay between the germline ends. Germline V gives CDR1 WNHNN, CDR2 SYGVQD (reference sequence). Authors' analysis steps: Scientists estimated how many nucleated cells there were by amplifying reference gene primers. Sequenced by immunoSEQ multiplex PCR; TCRdb stores in-frame clones only, minus some. V and J calls and clone size follow that table, whereas D and trimming were derived from the DNA. Of about 68,000 clones listed, approximately 81% are singletons. Sequencing was carried out using peripheral blood. V is TRBV10-1 and J is TRBJ2-7, with D perhaps TRBD2 (6 bases). This sequence was found in a man between 45 and 60 years old with active COVID-19. The CDR3, as DNA: TGCGCCAGCAGTGGCGGGACCTCCCTGTACGAGCAGTACTTC. It encodes CASSGGTSLYEQYF.